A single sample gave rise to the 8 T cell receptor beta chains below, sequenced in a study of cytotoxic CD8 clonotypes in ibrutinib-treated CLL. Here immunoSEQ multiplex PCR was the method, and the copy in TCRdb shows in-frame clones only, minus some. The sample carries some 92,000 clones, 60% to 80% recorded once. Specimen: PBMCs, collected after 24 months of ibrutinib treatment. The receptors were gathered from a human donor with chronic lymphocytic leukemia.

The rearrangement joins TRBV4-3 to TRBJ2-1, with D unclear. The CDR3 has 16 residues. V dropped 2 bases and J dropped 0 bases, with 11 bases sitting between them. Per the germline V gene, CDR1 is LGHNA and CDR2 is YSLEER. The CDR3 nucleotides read TGCGCCAGCAGCCAAAGGCGGTGGGGCTCCTACAATGAGCAGTTCTTC. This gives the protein CASSQRRWGSYNEQFF.

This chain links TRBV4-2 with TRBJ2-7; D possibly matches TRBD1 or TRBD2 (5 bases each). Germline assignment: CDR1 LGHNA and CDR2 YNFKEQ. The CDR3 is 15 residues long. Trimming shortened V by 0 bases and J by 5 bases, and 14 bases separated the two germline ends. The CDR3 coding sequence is TGTGCCAGCAGCCAAGAGGGCAGGGAGATCGACGAGCAGTACTTC. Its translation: CASSQEGREIDEQYF.

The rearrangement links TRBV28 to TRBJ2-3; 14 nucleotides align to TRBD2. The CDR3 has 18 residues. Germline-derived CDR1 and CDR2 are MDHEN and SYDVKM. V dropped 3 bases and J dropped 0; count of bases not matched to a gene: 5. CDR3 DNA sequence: TGTGCCAGCAGTTTTTCTCGGACTAGCGGGAGGAGCACAGATACGCAGTATTTT. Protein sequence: CASSFSRTSGRSTDTQYF. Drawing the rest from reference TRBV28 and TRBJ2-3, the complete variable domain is DVKVTQSSRYLVKRTGEKVFLECVQDMDHENMFWYRQDPGLGLRLIYFSYDVKMKEKGDIPEGYSVSREKKERFSLILESASTNQTSMYLCASSFSRTSGRSTDTQYFGPGTRLTVL.

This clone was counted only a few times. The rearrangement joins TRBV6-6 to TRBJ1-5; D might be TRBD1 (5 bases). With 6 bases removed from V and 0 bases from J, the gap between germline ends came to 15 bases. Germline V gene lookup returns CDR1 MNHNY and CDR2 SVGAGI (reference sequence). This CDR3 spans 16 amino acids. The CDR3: CASRAAGTYSNQPQHF. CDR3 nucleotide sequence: TGTGCCAGCAGAGCAGCCGGGACGTATAGCAATCAGCCCCAGCATTTT.

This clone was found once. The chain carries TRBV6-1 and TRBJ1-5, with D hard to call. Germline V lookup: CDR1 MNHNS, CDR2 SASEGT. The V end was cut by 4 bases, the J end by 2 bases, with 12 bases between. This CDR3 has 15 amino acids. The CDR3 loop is CASSGVGGRNQPQHF. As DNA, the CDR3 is TGTGCCAGCAGTGGGGTAGGCGGCCGCAATCAGCCCCAGCATTTT.

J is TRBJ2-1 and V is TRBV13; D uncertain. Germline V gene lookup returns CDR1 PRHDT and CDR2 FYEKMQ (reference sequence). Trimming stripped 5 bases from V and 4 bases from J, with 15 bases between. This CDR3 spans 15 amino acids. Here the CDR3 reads CASSPPADVYNEQFF. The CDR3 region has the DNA TGTGCCAGCAGCCCTCCCGCGGACGTATACAATGAGCAGTTCTTC.

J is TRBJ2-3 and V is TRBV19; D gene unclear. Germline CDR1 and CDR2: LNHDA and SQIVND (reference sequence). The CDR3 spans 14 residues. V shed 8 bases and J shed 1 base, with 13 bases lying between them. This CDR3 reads CASSSQVGTDTQYF. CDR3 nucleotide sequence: TGTGCCAGTTCTTCCCAGGTAGGCACAGATACGCAGTATTTT.

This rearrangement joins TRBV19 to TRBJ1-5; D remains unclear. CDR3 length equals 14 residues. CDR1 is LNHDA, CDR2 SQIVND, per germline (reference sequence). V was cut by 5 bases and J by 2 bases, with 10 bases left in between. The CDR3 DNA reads TGTGCCAGTAGTCGACGCAGTGGCAATCAGCCCCAGCATTTT. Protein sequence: CASSRRSGNQPQHF.